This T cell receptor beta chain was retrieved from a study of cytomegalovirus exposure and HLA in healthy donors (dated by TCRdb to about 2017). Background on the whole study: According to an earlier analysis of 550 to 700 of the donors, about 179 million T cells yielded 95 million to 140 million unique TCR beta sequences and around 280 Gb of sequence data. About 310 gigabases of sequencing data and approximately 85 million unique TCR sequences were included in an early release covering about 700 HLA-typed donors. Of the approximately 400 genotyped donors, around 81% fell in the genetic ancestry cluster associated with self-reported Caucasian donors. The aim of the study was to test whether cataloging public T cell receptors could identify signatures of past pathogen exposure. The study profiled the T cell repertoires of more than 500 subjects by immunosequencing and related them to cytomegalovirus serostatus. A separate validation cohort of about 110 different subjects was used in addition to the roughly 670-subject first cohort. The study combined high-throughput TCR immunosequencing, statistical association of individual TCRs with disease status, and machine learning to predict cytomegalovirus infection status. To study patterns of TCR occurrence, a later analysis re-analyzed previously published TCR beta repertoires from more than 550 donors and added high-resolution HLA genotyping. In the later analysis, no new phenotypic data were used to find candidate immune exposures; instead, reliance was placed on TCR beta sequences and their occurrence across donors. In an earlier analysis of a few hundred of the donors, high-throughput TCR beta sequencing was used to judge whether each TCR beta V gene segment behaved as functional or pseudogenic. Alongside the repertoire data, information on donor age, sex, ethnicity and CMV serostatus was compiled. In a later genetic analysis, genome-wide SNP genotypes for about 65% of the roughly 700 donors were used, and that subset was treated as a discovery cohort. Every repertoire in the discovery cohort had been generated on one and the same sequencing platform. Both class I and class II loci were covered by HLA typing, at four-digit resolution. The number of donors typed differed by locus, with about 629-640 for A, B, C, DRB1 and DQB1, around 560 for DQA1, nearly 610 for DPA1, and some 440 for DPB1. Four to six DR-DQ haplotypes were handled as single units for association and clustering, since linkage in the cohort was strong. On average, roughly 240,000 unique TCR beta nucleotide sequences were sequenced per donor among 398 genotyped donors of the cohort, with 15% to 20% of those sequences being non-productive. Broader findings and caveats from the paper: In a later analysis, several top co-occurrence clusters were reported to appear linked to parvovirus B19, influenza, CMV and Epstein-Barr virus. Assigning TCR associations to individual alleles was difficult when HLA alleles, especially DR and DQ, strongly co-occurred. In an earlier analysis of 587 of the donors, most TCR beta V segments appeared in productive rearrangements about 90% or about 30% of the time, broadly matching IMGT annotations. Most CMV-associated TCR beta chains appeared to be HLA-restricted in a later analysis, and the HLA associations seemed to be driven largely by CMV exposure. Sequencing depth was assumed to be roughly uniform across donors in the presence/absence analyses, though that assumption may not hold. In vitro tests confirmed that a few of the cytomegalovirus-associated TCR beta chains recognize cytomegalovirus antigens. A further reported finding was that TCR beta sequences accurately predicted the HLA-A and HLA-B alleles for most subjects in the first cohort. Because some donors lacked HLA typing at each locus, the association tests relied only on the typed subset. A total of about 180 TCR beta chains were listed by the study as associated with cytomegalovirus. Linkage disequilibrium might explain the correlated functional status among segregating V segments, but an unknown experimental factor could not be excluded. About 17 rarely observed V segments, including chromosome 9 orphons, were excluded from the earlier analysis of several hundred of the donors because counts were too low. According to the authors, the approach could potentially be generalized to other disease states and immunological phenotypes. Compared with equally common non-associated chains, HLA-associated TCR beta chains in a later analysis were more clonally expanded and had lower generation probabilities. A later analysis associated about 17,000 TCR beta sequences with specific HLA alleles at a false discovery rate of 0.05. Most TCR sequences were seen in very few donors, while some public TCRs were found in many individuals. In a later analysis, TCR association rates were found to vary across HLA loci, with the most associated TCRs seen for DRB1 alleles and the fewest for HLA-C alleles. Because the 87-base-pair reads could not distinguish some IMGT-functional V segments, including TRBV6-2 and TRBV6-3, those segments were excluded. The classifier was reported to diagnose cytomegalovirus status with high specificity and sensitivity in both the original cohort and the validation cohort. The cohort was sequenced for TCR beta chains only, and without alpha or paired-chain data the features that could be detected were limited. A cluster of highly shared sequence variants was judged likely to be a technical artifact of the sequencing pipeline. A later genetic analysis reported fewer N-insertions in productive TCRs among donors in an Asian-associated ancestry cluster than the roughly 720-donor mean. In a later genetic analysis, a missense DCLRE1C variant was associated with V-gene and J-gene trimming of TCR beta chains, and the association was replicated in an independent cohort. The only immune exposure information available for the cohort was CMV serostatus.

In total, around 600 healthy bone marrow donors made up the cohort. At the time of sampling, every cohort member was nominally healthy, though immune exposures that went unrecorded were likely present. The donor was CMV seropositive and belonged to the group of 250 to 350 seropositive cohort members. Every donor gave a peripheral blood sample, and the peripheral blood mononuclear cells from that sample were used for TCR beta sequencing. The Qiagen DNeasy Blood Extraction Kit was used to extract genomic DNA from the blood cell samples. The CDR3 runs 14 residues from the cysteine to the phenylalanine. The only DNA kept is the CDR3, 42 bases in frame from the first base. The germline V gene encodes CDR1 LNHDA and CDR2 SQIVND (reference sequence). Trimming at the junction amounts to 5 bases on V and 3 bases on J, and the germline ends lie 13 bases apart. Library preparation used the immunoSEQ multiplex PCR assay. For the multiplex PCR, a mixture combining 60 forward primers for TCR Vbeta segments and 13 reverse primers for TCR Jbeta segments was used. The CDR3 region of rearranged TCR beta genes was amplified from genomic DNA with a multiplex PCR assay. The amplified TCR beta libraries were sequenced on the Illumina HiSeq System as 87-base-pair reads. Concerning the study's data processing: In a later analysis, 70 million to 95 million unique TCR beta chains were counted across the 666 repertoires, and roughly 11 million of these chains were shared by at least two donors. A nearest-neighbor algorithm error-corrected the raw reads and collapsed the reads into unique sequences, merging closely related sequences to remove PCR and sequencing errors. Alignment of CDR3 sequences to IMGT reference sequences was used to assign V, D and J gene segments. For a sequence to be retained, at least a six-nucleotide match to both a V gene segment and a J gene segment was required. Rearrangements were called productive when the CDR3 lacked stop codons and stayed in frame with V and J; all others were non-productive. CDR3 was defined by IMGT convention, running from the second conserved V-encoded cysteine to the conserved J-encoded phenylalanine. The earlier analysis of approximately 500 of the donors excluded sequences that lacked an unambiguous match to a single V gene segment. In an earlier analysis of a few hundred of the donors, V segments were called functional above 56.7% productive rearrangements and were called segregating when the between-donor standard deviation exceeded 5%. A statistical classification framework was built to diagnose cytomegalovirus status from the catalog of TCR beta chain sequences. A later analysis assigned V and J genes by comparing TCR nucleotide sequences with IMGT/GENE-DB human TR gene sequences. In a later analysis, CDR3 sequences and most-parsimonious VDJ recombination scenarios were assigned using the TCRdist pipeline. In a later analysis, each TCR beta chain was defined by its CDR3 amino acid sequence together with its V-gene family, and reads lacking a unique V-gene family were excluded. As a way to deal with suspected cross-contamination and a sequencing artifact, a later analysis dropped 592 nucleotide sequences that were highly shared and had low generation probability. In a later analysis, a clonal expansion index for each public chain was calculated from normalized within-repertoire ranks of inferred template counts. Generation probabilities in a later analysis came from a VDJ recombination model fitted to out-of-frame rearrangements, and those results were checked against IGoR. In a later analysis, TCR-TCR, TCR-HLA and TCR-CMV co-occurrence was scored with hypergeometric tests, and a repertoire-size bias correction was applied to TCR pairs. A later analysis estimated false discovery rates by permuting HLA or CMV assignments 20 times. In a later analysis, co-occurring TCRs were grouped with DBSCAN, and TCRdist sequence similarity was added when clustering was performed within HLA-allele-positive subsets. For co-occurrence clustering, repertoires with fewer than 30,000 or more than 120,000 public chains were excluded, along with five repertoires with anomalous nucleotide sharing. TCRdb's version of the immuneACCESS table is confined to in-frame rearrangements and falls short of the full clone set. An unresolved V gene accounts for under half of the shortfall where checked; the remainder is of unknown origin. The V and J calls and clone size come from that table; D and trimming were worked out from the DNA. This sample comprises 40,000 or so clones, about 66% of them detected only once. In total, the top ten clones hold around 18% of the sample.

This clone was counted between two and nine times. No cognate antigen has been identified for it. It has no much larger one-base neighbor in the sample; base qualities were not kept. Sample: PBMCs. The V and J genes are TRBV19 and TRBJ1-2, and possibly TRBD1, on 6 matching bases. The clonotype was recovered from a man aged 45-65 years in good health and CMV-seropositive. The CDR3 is CASSVRGRDYGYTF. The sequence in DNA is TGTGCCAGTAGTGTCAGGGGAAGGGACTATGGCTACACCTTC.